The 8 T cell receptor beta chains below were found in one sample sequenced in a study of molecular identifiers for immune sequencing clone quantification (dated by TCRdb to between 2017 and 2018). Libraries were constructed by PCR. Sequencing was carried out with a NextSeq 500. Clones were called with MiXCR by TCRdb after fastp trimmed the public reads at Q25, and only in-frame beta chains were retained. One record per CDR3 amino acid sequence lists the most common genes and DNA. For this sample there are 53,000 or so distinct CDR3 sequences; roughly 38% appear just once. 3.8% of the sample is in the top ten clones. The sample comprised naive CD8+ T cells from blood, with Jurkat cell RNA spiked in. The intended sense of this specimen's cell subset or site label: FACS-sorted CD8+CD4-CCR7+CD45RA+ naive T cells. The receptors here all came from a human donor in good health. Some libraries in this study had Jurkat cell RNA spiked in.

Worth noting for this clonotype: As the CDR3 is not closed by the conserved phenylalanine or tryptophan, this likely results from a read error. The CDR3 here is CASSPLGIMNSPLHI. The CDR3 coding sequence is TGTGCCAGCAGTCCCCTGGGGATCATGAATTCACCCCTCCACATT. The J gene is TRBJ1-6, the V gene TRBV27; no clear D gene. CDR1 and CDR2 from the germline V gene are MNHEY and SMNVEV (reference sequence). This CDR3 spans 15 amino acids. V lost 5 bases, J lost 7 bases, and 15 bases lay in between.

This clonotype was recorded at least ten times. V gene TRBV7-8 combines with J gene TRBJ2-3, with 7 bases matching TRBD1. There are 15 residues in the CDR3. J lost 5 bases, V lost 5 bases, and 10 bases had no gene match. Germline assignment: CDR1 SGHVS and CDR2 FQNEAQ. In DNA, the CDR3 is TGTGCCAGCAGCACTCCTGAGGGGGCTGGAGATACGCAGTATTTT. This codes for CASSTPEGAGDTQYF.

The chain is built from TRBV7-9 and TRBJ2-7, with TRBD2 matching 9 bases. The length of the CDR3 is 14 residues. V lost 7 bases to trimming and J lost 1 base; unmatched junction nucleotides: 5. Germline values: CDR1 SEHNR, CDR2 FQNEAQ (reference sequence). The CDR3 sequence: CASTPAGGSYEQYF. CDR3 DNA sequence: TGTGCCAGCACACCAGCGGGAGGATCCTACGAGCAGTACTTC.

Details on this clonotype: The conserved phenylalanine or tryptophan is not found at the CDR3 terminus, so this likely reflects a read error. V gene TRBV20-1 combines with J gene TRBJ2-7; D ambiguous. The CDR3 covers 13 residues. Germline lookup yields CDR1 DFQATT and CDR2 SNEGSKA (reference sequence). V shed 3 bases and J shed 0 bases, with 9 bases lying between them. The CDR3 DNA reads TGCAGTGCTAGCGGTACCCTCTCCTACGAGCAGTACTAC. This encodes CSASGTLSYEQYY.

This clonotype occurred once. The junction shows a germline mismatch at one end, possibly a read error. This sequence joins TRBV7-6 and TRBJ2-3, with D maybe TRBD2 (6 bases). The CDR3 runs 14 residues. Germline-derived CDR1 and CDR2 are SGHVS and FNYEAQ. The CDR3 DNA reads as TGTGCCTGCAGCTTAGGAGGGGGCACAGATACGCAGTATTTT. Protein: CACSLGGGTDTQYF.

The chain is built from TRBV28 and TRBJ2-6; tentative D call: TRBD1 (5 bases). V dropped 10 bases and J dropped 2 bases, with 15 bases sitting between them. The germline CDR1 and CDR2 sequences are MDHEN and SYDVKM. This CDR3 is 15 amino acids long. The CDR3 DNA follows: TGTGCCACGGACCCCGACAGTACTGGGGCCAACGTCCTGACTTTC. This codes for CATDPDSTGANVLTF.

The rearrangement joins TRBV7-9 to TRBJ1-1; D is ambiguous. V lost 4 bases and J lost 0, with 9 bases in between. This CDR3 is 14 amino acids long. CDR1 is SEHNR and CDR2 is FQNEAQ in the germline V gene (reference sequence). CDR3 residues: CASSSRRVNTEAFF. Here the CDR3 DNA reads TGTGCCAGCAGCTCCCGTCGCGTGAACACTGAAGCTTTCTTT.

This clonotype was seen at least ten times. The rearrangement joins TRBV27 to TRBJ2-5, with TRBD1 as a possible D gene (5 bases). The length of the CDR3 is 14 residues. The V end lost 7 bases, the J end lost 5 bases, and 17 bases lay between the germline ends. The germline gives CDR1 MNHEY, CDR2 SMNVEV (reference sequence). The DNA of the CDR3 is TGTGCCAGCACCTCCACAGGTTTAAATGAGACCCAGTACTTC. Its translation is CASTSTGLNETQYF.